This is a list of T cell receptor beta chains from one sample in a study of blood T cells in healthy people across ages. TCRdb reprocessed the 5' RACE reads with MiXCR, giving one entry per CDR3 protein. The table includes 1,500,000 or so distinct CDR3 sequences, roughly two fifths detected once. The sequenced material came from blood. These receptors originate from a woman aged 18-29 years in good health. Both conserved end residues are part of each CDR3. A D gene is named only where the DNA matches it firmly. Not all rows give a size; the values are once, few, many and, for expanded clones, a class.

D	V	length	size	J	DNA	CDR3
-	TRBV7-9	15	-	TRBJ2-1	TGTGCCAGCAGCTTACTTTGGGAGCCCCAGAGTGAGCAGTTCTTC	CASSLLWEPQSEQFF
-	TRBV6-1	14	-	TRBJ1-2	TGTGCCAGCAGTGAAGAGCCCAGCAACTATGGCTACACCTTC	CASSEEPSNYGYTF
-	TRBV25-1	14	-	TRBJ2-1	TGTGCCAGCAGTGAACCCGGACGTTACAATGAGCAGTTCTTC	CASSEPGRYNEQFF
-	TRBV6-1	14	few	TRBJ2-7	TGTGCCAGCAGTGAGTCCAGGGTTCATCACGAGCAGTACTTC	CASSESRVHHEQYF
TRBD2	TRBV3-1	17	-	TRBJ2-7	TGTGCCAGCAGCCAAGATAACCCAGCGGGGCTCCCCCTTCGGCAGTACTTC	CASSQDNPAGLPLRQYF
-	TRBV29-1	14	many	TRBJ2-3	TGCAGCGTTCACGGGACATTTTCCACAGGGACGCAGTATTTT	CSVHGTFSTGTQYF
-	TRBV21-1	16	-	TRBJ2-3	TGTGCCAGCAGCAAAGAGGTGCGGGGGGCCCGGGGTACGCAGTATTTT	CASSKEVRGARGTQYF
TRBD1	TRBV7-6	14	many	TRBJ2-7	TGTGCCAGCAGCTTAGACAGGGGGCCCTACGAGCAGTACTTC	CASSLDRGPYEQYF
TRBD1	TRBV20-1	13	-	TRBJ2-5	TGCAGTGCGCCAAACAGGGGTCAAGAGACCCAGTACTTC	CSAPNRGQETQYF
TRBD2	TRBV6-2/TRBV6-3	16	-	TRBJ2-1	TGTGCCAGCAGTTACGCATGGGCTAGCGGGGCAAATGAGCAGTTCTTC	CASSYAWASGANEQFF
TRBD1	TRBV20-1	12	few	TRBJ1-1	TGCAGTGCGACGACAGGGGTCACTGAAGCTTTCTTT	CSATTGVTEAFF
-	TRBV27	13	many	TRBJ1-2	TGTGCCAGCAGTTTAGGCGAAAACTATGGCTACACCTTC	CASSLGENYGYTF
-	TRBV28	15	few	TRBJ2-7	TGTGCCGTAGCCAGACTCTCCCTCCTTTTTTACGAGCAGTACTTC	CAVARLSLLFYEQYF
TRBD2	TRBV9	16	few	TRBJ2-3	TGTGCCAGCAGCGTAGGGCGGGGGTATGGCACAGATACGCAGTATTTT	CASSVGRGYGTDTQYF
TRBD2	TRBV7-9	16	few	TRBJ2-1	TGTGCCAGCAGCTCGACTAGCGGGAGTCAATACAATGAGCAGTTCTTC	CASSSTSGSQYNEQFF
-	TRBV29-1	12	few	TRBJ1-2	TGCAGCGTCTCGACAGCTTACTATGGCTACACCTTC	CSVSTAYYGYTF
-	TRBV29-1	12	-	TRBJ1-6	TGCAGCGTAAGGATCCATAATTCACCCCTCCACTTT	CSVRIHNSPLHF
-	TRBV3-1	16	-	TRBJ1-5	TGTGCCAGCAGCCAAGGGGACAACCATAGCAATCAGCCCCAGCATTTT	CASSQGDNHSNQPQHF
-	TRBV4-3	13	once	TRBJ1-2	TGCGCCAGCAGCCGGGGATTACGCTATGGCTACACCTTC	CASSRGLRYGYTF
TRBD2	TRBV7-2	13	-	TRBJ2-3	TGTGCCAGCAGCTGGGGGGGGATGGATACGCAGTATTTT	CASSWGGMDTQYF
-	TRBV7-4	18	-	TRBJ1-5	TGTGCCAGCAGCTTAGGACAGGATGGGGATAATGGCAATCAGCCCCAGCATTTT	CASSLGQDGDNGNQPQHF
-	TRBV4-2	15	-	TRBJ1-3	TGTGCCAGCAGCCAAGACACGACCTCTGGAAACACCATATATTTT	CASSQDTTSGNTIYF
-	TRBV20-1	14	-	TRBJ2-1	TGCAGTGCCAGGGGTAGGGGGACCTACAATGAGCAGTTCTTC	CSARGRGTYNEQFF
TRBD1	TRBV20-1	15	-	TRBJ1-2	TGCAGTGCTAGAGATCCAGGGGGCGGAGACTATGGCTACACCTTC	CSARDPGGGDYGYTF
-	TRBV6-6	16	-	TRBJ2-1	TGTGCCAGCACCCTAAGAGGTCACACGGCTGACAATGAGCAGTTCTTC	CASTLRGHTADNEQFF
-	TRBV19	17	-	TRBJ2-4	TGTGCCAGTAGTATATCGTCCGGCGCCTTAGCCAAAAACATTCAGTACTTC	CASSISSGALAKNIQYF
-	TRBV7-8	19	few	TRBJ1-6	TGTGCCAGCAGCTTTGGGCCACACGACCTCAGCTCCTATAATTCACCCCTCCACTTT	CASSFGPHDLSSYNSPLHF
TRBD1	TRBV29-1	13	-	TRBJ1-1	TGCAGCGTTTCCGGACAGGCCCGCACTGAAGCTTTCTTT	CSVSGQARTEAFF